This T cell receptor beta chain was sequenced in a study of blood T cell repertoires in COVID-19. Study at large: Some COVID-19 samples were acute and others convalescent; all came from the United States, Italy and Spain. PBMCs, B-cell-depleted T cells, or T cells provided the cDNA or gDNA that made up the material.

This CDR3 spans 15 amino acids. Germline V lookup: CDR1 MNHEY, CDR2 SVGAGI. Original handling: Reference gene primer amplification in the assay estimated nucleated cell counts. TCRdb keeps only in-frame clones here, not all; method: immunoSEQ multiplex PCR. V, J and clone size reflect that table, while D and trimming were determined from the DNA. The table has under 120,000 clones, roughly 69% seen once. Sequenced sample: peripheral blood. The sequence derives from an elderly man with acute or convalescent COVID-19. This chain uses TRBV6-5 with TRBJ1-5; TRBD1 might be the D (6 bases). The CDR3 DNA follows: TGTGCAGCAGCCCCCGGCGACAGGCAGTGGCATGCCCAGCATTTT. It codes for CAAAPGDRQWHAQHF.